A selection of T cell receptor beta chains follows, all from one sample in a study of human T cells and chemical hapten exposure. TCRdb re-called the RACE reads through MiXCR, storing one row per CDR3 protein. The sample holds 300,000 to 400,000 distinct CDR3 sequences; more than 4.5% are singletons and the top ten take about 2.5%. The sequenced sample was whole blood, obtained in connection with sensitization to the hapten diphenylcyclopropenone (DPC). The receptor set was obtained from a woman between 50 and 59 years old with alopecia areata. Some clones in this sample may be carry-over from other donors' samples. Both conserved end residues are part of each CDR3. A D gene is named only where the DNA matches it firmly. Clone size appears in some rows only: once, few, many, or a class for an expanded clone.

D gene	CDR3 length	clone size	J gene	V gene	CDR3 DNA	CDR3 protein
TRBD1	14	few	TRBJ2-1	TRBV6-5	TGTGCCAGCACCCCGGGACAGGGAGGCGATGAGCAGTTCTTC	CASTPGQGGDEQFF
-	15	-	TRBJ2-5	TRBV28	TGTGCCAGCAGTTTTGGGGGGACTGGCCAAGAGACCCAGTACTTC	CASSFGGTGQETQYF
TRBD2	15	many	TRBJ2-7	TRBV9	TGTGCCAGCAGCCCCGAGCGGGGACCTTCCTACGAGCAGTACTTC	CASSPERGPSYEQYF
-	13	many	TRBJ1-5	TRBV18	TGTGCCAGCTCACCACAGGGGGATCAGCCCCAGCATTTT	CASSPQGDQPQHF
-	16	many	TRBJ2-5	TRBV4-2	TGTGCCAGCAGCCTGCTACCGGATGAGCCCCAAGAGACCCAGTACTTC	CASSLLPDEPQETQYF
-	13	-	TRBJ1-6	TRBV12-3/TRBV12-4	TGTGCCAGCAAACGAGCGGGGGAGTCACCCCTCCACTTT	CASKRAGESPLHF
TRBD2	14	-	TRBJ2-1	TRBV12-3/TRBV12-4	TGTGCCAGCAGAACTAGCGGGGGGGCGTATGAGCAGTTCTTC	CASRTSGGAYEQFF
-	15	many	TRBJ2-1	TRBV4-1	TGCGCCAGCAGCCCCAGCAGCATGCCCTACAATGAGCAGTTCTTC	CASSPSSMPYNEQFF
-	15	many	TRBJ2-2	TRBV6-6	TGTGCCAGCAGGTTGGGCCTCGTGGGGACCGGGGAGCTGTTTTTT	CASRLGLVGTGELFF
TRBD1	15	many	TRBJ1-1	TRBV18	TGTGCCAGCTCGCTCAGCGGGACAGGGGGCACTGAAGCTTTCTTT	CASSLSGTGGTEAFF
-	16	many	TRBJ2-6	TRBV5-6	TGTGCCAGCAGCCGAGGATCGGTAACTGGGGCCAACGTCCTGACTTTC	CASSRGSVTGANVLTF
TRBD2	16	few	TRBJ2-3	TRBV20-1	TGCAGTGCTAGAAAAGGGACTAGCGGGAGAACAGATACGCAGTATTTT	CSARKGTSGRTDTQYF
TRBD2	13	-	TRBJ2-4	TRBV5-4	TGTGCCAGCCTACTAGCGGGAGCGGACATTCAGTACTTC	CASLLAGADIQYF
TRBD2	14	many	TRBJ2-7	TRBV20-1	TGCAGTGCTAGAGATACGGCTAGCGGCTACGAGCAGTACTTC	CSARDTASGYEQYF
TRBD2	16	many	TRBJ2-7	TRBV4-2	TGTGCCAGCAGCCATACCCCGGGACTAGCTCGGTACGAGCAGTACTTC	CASSHTPGLARYEQYF